The 12 T cell receptor beta chains given below trace back to one sample, sequenced in a study of beta chain features in type 1 diabetes. The investigators reverse transcribed all of the isolated RNA, so they sequenced expressed TCRB transcripts. Repertoires were generated with immunoSEQ multiplex PCR, while TCRdb's copy carries only in-frame clones and drops some. Of about 150,000 clones listed, about 8.5% are singletons. The sample was central memory CD4+ T cells from blood. The receptor set was obtained from a man younger than 35 in good health.

This clone was seen ten or more times. The genes are TRBV25-1 and TRBJ1-1; 7 bases align to TRBD1. The junction had 2 bases not matched to a gene; V was cut back by 6 bases and J by 7 bases. This CDR3 is built from 11 residues. CDR1 is MGHDK and CDR2 is SYGVNS in the germline V gene. The CDR3 DNA reads TGTGCCAGCAGGACAGGGTTTGAAGCTTTCTTT. Its translation: CASRTGFEAFF. Supplemented by reference TRBV25-1 and TRBJ1-1, the full variable domain reads EADIYQTPRYLVIGTGKKITLECSQTMGHDKMYWYQQDPGMELHLIHYSYGVNSTEKGDLSSESTVSRIRTEHFPLTLESARPSHTSQYLCASRTGFEAFFGQGTRLTVV.

This clone has more than one count but fewer than ten. This sequence joins TRBV28 and TRBJ1-2, with 11 bases matching TRBD1. The CDR3 length is 16 residues. Per the germline V gene, CDR1 is MDHEN and CDR2 is SYDVKM. Trimming at V came to 3 bases and at J to 4 bases, leaving 7 bases not matched to a gene. CDR3 in DNA: TGTGCCAGCAGTTTCTGGGGGACAGGGGGTTTCTATGGCTACACCTTC. Translating gives CASSFWGTGGFYGYTF.

This clone was seen a few times. The chain employs TRBV28 and TRBJ2-1, with 14 nucleotides matching TRBD2. CDR3 length: 16 amino acids. With V trimmed by 5 bases and J by 7 bases, 7 bases remained unmatched. Per the germline V gene, CDR1 is MDHEN and CDR2 is SYDVKM. The CDR3 sequence: CASSPRLAGGQNEQFF. In DNA, the CDR3 is TGTGCCAGCAGTCCACGACTAGCGGGAGGGCAGAATGAGCAGTTCTTC.

This rearrangement joins TRBV7-2 to TRBJ2-1; 7 nucleotides match TRBD2. Trimming cost V 7 bases and J 4 bases; bases outside gene matches: 4. Germline V gives CDR1 SGHTA, CDR2 FQGNSA. The CDR3 sequence is 13 residues long. CDR3 nucleotides: TGTGCCAGCACACCGGGACTATACAATGAGCAGTTCTTC. The encoded protein is CASTPGLYNEQFF.

The gene calls are TRBV7-9 and TRBJ2-7; 9 bases are a match to TRBD1. The CDR3 extends over 16 amino acids. J lost 1 base, V lost 1 base, and 5 bases had no gene match. The germline V gene encodes CDR1 SEHNR and CDR2 FQNEAQ (reference sequence). Written as DNA, the CDR3 is TGTGCCAGCAGCTTAGGGAGGACAGGGGATTCCTACGAGCAGTACTTC. It codes for CASSLGRTGDSYEQYF.

CDR3 sequence reads: CASSLTGGDEQYF. The CDR3 DNA reads TGTGCCAGCAGCTTGACAGGGGGCGACGAGCAGTACTTC. This chain joins TRBV7-2 and TRBJ2-7; 10 bases map to TRBD1. V lost 3 bases, J lost 5 bases, and 1 base stayed unmatched. CDR1 and CDR2 from the germline V gene are SGHTA and FQGNSA. The CDR3 length is 13 residues.

This clone was observed a handful of times. The chain recombines TRBV25-1 with TRBJ2-7, with TRBD1 matching 12 bases. The CDR3 loop spans 16 amino acids. V lost 3 bases to trimming and J lost 4 bases; unmatched junction nucleotides: 7. The germline gives CDR1 MGHDK, CDR2 SYGVNS. This CDR3 is CASSDSLGQGAYEQYF. The CDR3 DNA reads as TGTGCCAGCAGTGACTCGTTGGGACAGGGGGCTTACGAGCAGTACTTC.

A few counts support this clone. The CDR3: CASSLPGTGATEAFF. The CDR3 DNA reads as TGTGCCAGCAGTTTACCAGGGACAGGGGCCACTGAAGCTTTCTTT. The chain links TRBV28 to TRBJ1-1; TRBD1 aligns across 10 bases. With V trimmed by 2 bases and J by 4 bases, 4 bases remained unmatched. The germline CDR1 and CDR2 sequences are MDHEN and SYDVKM. The CDR3 contains 15 residues.

This chain connects TRBV7-3 to TRBJ1-1; D remains ambiguous. The V end was cut by 5 bases, the J end by 5 bases, with 12 bases between. The CDR3 runs to 13 residues. CDR1 is SGHTA and CDR2 is FQGTGA in the germline V gene. CDR3 loop: CASSLDGGTEAFF. The CDR3, as DNA: TGTGCCAGCAGCCTTGACGGAGGGACTGAAGCTTTCTTT.

This rearrangement joins TRBV11-2 to TRBJ2-7; D is unresolved. This CDR3 has 12 amino acids. In germline, CDR1 is SGHAT, CDR2 FQNNGV. Trimming stripped 1 base from V and 3 bases from J, with 4 bases between. The CDR3 DNA follows: TGTGCCAGCAGCTTAGCCCACTACGAGCAGTACTTC. Amino acids: CASSLAHYEQYF.

This clone was picked up a small number of times. The rearrangement links TRBV7-3 to TRBJ2-7, with TRBD1 as a possible D gene (7 bases). This CDR3 has 14 amino acids. V was shortened by 5 bases and J by 1 base, with 12 bases between the two germline ends. Germline loops: CDR1 SGHTA, CDR2 FQGTGA. The CDR3 here is CASSPGDRSYEQYF. In DNA, the CDR3 is TGTGCCAGCAGCCCGGGGGACAGATCCTACGAGCAGTACTTC.

J is TRBJ2-5 and V is TRBV10-3, with a possible D match to TRBD2 (6 bases). The germline V and J ends were trimmed by 0 bases and 5 bases, with 13 bases remaining between them. The CDR3 totals 15 residues. Germline V gene sequence: CDR1 ENHRY, CDR2 SYGVKD. The CDR3 DNA is TGTGCCATCAGTGAGTCGTCCCGGGGAGGTGAGACCCAGTACTTC. Translating gives CAISESSRGGETQYF.